This is a list of T cell receptor beta chains from one sample in a study of cytomegalovirus exposure and HLA in healthy donors. Assay used: immunoSEQ multiplex PCR; TCRdb lists only in-frame clones, some missing. The sample spans more than 200,000 clones; the ten largest clones claim about 1%. The sample consisted of PBMCs. These receptors originate from a young woman in good health and CMV-seropositive. The CDR3 runs from the conserved cysteine through the conserved F or W. Each record gives: J gene, V gene, D gene, CDR3 DNA, CDR3 protein. The D gene is left open where the match is weak.

TRBJ1-6,TRBV9,.,TGTGCCAGCAGCAACCGGGAGTATTCACCCCTCCACTTT,CASSNREYSPLHF
TRBJ2-5,TRBV7-8,.,TGTGCCAGCAGCTTAGTGGCGGTCTCAGAGACCCAGTACTTC,CASSLVAVSETQYF
TRBJ1-1,TRBV14,.,TGTGCCAGCAGCCCGAATCAGGGGACTGAAGCTTTCTTT,CASSPNQGTEAFF
TRBJ1-2,TRBV7-2,TRBD1,TGTGCCAGCAGCGACCGGGACAGGGCGAACTATGGCTACACCTTC,CASSDRDRANYGYTF
TRBJ1-2,TRBV5-1,TRBD1,TGCGCCAGCCCCGGGACAGTCTTTAACTATGGCTACACCTTC,CASPGTVFNYGYTF
TRBJ2-2,TRBV28,.,TGTGCCAGCAGTTTAACGCCACAGGCGAACACCGGGGAGCTGTTTTTT,CASSLTPQANTGELFF
TRBJ1-4,TRBV6-5,TRBD1,TGTGCCAGCAGTTACTCGAAGGGACAGGGCGGGGAAAAACTGTTTTTT,CASSYSKGQGGEKLFF
TRBJ2-7,TRBV19,TRBD1,TGTGCCAGTAGTATCCGGGGACAGGGAGGCGAGCAGTACTTC,CASSIRGQGGEQYF
TRBJ2-7,TRBV5-4,TRBD1,TGTGCCAGCAGCCGACAGGGTGATTCCTACGAGCAGTACTTC,CASSRQGDSYEQYF
TRBJ2-7,TRBV7-9,.,TGTGCCAGCAGTTCTGATGGGGGGAACTACGAGCAGTACTTC,CASSSDGGNYEQYF
TRBJ1-5,TRBV27,.,TGTGCCAGCAGTTCTCCGAGGGACACAAATCAGCCCCAGCATTTT,CASSSPRDTNQPQHF
TRBJ1-6,TRBV6-5,TRBD1,TGTGCCAGCAGTTATCAGACAGGGCGGAATTCACCCCTCCACTTT,CASSYQTGRNSPLHF
TRBJ1-2,TRBV2,TRBD1,TGTGCCTCCGAAGACAGGGTTACTCTTTTGCGGGGCTACACCTTC,CASEDRVTLLRGYTF
TRBJ2-1,TRBV15,.,TGTGCCACCAGCAACTCCCTGGGCACTGAGCAGTTCTTC,CATSNSLGTEQFF
TRBJ2-3,TRBV7-9,.,TGTGCCAGCAGCCGCAGAAACACAGATACGCAGTATTTT,CASSRRNTDTQYF
TRBJ2-7,TRBV6-5,TRBD1,TGTGCCAGCCGCCCGGACAGGAGTCGGAACGAGCAGTACTTC,CASRPDRSRNEQYF
TRBJ1-2,TRBV28,.,TGTGCCAGCAGTTTAGGGGGGATGGGCTATGGCTACACCTTC,CASSLGGMGYGYTF
TRBJ2-3,TRBV9,.,TGTGCCAGCAGCGTAGGAGGGTACCACAGCACAGATACGCAGTATTTT,CASSVGGYHSTDTQYF
TRBJ2-5,TRBV7-7,.,TGTGCCAGCAGCTTAGGGCAACAAGAGACCCAGTACTTC,CASSLGQQETQYF
TRBJ1-1,TRBV5-1,.,TGCGCCAGCAGCTTGTACTCCCAGGACAGAGGAACGCTACTGAACACTGAAGCTTTCTTT,CASSLYSQDRGTLLNTEAFF
TRBJ2-7,TRBV27,.,TGTGCCAGCAGTAGACAGGGAGGAGTCCACGAGCAGTACTTC,CASSRQGGVHEQYF
TRBJ1-2,TRBV5-1,.,TGCGCCAGCAGCTTGTTTATTAACTATGGCTACACCTTC,CASSLFINYGYTF
TRBJ2-2,TRBV14,TRBD1,TGTGCCAGCAGCCAACATCCGGGACAGGGTTTCACCGGGGAGCTGTTTTTT,CASSQHPGQGFTGELFF
TRBJ1-1,TRBV18,.,TGTGCCAGCTCACCGCCGGGGATGAACACTGAAGCTTTCTTT,CASSPPGMNTEAFF
TRBJ2-3,TRBV10-1,.,TGCGCCAGCAGTGATAGCACCCGGGGCACAGATACGCAGTATTTT,CASSDSTRGTDTQYF
TRBJ2-3,TRBV7-9,.,TGTGCCAGCAGCCCCTCGGGGACTAGCACAGATACGCAGTATTTT,CASSPSGTSTDTQYF